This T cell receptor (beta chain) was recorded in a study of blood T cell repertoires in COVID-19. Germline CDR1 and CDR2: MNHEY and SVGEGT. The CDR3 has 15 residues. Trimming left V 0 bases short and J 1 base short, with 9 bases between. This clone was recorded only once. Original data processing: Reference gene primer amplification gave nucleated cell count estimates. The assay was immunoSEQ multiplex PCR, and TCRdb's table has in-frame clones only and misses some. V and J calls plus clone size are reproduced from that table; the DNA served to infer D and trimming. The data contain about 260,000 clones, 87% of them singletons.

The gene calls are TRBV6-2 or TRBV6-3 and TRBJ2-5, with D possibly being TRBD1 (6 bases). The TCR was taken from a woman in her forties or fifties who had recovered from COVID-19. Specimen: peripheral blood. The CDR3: CASSYSMTGQETQYF. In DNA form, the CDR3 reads TGTGCCAGCAGTTACTCGATGACAGGCCAAGAGACCCAGTACTTC.